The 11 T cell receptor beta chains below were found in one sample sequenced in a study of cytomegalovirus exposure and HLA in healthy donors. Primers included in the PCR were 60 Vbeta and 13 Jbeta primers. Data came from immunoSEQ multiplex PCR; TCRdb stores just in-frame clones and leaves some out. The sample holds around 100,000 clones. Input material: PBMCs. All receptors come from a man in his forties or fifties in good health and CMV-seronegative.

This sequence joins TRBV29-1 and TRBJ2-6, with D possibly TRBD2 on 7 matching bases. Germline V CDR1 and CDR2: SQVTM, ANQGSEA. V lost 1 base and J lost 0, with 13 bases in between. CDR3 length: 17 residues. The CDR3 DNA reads TGCAGCGTTGAAGTAGGGGGGGACGGCTCTGGGGCCAACGTCCTGACTTTC. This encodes CSVEVGGDGSGANVLTF.

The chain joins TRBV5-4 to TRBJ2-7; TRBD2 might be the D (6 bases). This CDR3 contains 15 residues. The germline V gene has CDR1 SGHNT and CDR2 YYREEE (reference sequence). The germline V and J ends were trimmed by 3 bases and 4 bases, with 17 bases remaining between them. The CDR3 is CASSSRPGDYYEQYF. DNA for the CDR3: TGTGCCAGCAGCTCTAGACCGGGGGATTATTACGAGCAGTACTTC.

CDR3: CASIRGPHTEAFF. As DNA, the CDR3 is TGTGCCAGCATCCGCGGTCCGCACACTGAAGCTTTCTTT. The V gene is TRBV7-6, the J gene TRBJ1-1, with D unresolved. Germline CDR1 SGHVS, CDR2 FNYEAQ. The CDR3 spans 13 residues. The V gene lost 7 bases and the J gene lost 3 bases, with 12 bases spanning the gap.

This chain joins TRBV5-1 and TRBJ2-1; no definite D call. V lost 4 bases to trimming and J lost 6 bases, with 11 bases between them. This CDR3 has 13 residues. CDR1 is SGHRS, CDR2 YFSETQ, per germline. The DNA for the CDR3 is TGCGCCAGCAGCGTGGTTGGTAGCAATGAGCAGTTCTTC. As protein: CASSVVGSNEQFF. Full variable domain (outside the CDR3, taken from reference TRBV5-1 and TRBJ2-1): KAGVTQTPRYLIKTRGQQVTLSCSPISGHRSVSWYQQTPGQGLQFLFEYFSETQRNKGNFPGRFSGRQFSNSRSEMNVSTLELGDSALYLCASSVVGSNEQFFGPGTRLTVL.

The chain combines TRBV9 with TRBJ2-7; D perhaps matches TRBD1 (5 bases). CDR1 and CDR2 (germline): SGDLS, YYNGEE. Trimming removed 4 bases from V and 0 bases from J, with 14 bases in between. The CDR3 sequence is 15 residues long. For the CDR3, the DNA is TGTGCCAGCAGCCCCAGCCCAGGGTTCTCCTACGAGCAGTACTTC. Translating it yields CASSPSPGFSYEQYF.

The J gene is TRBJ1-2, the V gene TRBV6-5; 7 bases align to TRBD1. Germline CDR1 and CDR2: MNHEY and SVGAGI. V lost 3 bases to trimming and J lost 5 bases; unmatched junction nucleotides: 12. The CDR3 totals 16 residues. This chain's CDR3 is CASSYQTGTAGYGYTF. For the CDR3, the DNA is TGTGCCAGCAGTTATCAGACCGGGACAGCAGGATATGGCTACACCTTC.

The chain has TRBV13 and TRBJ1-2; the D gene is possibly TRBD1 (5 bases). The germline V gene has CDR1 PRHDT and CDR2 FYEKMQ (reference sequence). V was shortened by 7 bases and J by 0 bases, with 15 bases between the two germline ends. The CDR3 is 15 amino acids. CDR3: CASTSGNSPNYGYTF. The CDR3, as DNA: TGTGCCAGCACGTCAGGGAATTCCCCTAACTATGGCTACACCTTC.

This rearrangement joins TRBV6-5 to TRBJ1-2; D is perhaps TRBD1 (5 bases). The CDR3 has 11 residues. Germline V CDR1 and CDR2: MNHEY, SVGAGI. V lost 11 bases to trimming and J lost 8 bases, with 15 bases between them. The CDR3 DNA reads TGTGCCTCCGGGGGGACTTTGGGCTACACCTTC. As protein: CASGGTLGYTF.

This CDR3 reads CASSLLAGPYNEQFF. DNA of the CDR3: TGTGCCAGCAGCTTACTGGCGGGACCTTACAATGAGCAGTTCTTC. V and J are TRBV5-4 and TRBJ2-1, with D maybe TRBD2 (6 bases). Per the germline V gene, CDR1 is SGHNT and CDR2 is YYREEE (reference sequence). V was shortened by 2 bases and J by 4 bases, with 13 bases between the two germline ends. This CDR3 contains 15 residues. Supplemented by reference TRBV5-4 and TRBJ2-1, the full variable domain reads ETGVTQSPTHLIKTRGQQVTLRCSSQSGHNTVSWYQQALGQGPQFIFQYYREEENGRGNFPPRFSGLQFPNYSSELNVNALELDDSALYLCASSLLAGPYNEQFFGPGTRLTVL.

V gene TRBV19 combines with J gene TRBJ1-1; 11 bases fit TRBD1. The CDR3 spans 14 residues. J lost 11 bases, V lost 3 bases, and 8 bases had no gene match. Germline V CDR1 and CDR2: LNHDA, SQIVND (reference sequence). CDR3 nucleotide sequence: TGTGCCAGTAGTATTGGAGGACAGGGGGCTAGGGCTTTCTTT. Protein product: CASSIGGQGARAFF.

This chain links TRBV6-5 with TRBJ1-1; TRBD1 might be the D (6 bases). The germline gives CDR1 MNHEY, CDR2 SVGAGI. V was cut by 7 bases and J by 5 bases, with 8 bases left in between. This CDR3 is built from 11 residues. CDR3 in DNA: TGTGCCAGCACTACAGGGACTGAAGCTTTCTTT. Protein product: CASTTGTEAFF.